The 8 T cell receptor beta chains below come from one sample, sequenced in a study of cytomegalovirus exposure and HLA in healthy donors. Both 60 Vbeta primers and 13 Jbeta primers went into the PCR. Libraries were prepared by immunoSEQ multiplex PCR; TCRdb keeps only in-frame clonotypes and omits some of them. The repertoire has around 150,000 clones, over 70% of them found once; the top ten carry approximately 2%. The sequenced material came from PBMCs. The origin of the receptors is a man under 40 in good health and CMV-seronegative.

V usage is TRBV27 and J usage is TRBJ2-3, with TRBD2 identical over 8 bases. There are 15 residues in the CDR3. Per the germline V gene, CDR1 is MNHEY and CDR2 is SMNVEV (reference sequence). J was trimmed by 0 bases and V by 8 bases; bases with no gene match: 7. This CDR3 reads CASHLREGSTDTQYF. CDR3 nucleotide sequence: TGTGCCAGCCACCTCCGGGAGGGAAGCACAGATACGCAGTATTTT.

The V call is TRBV9, the J call TRBJ2-7; no firm D call. Germline-derived CDR1 and CDR2 are SGDLS and YYNGEE. There are 15 residues in the CDR3. Deletions cut 4 bases from V and 0 bases from J, with 14 bases between. The DNA of the CDR3 is TGTGCCAGCAGCCCTTCTTTTGGCCCCTCCTACGAGCAGTACTTC. This sequence encodes CASSPSFGPSYEQYF. The variable domain in full, with the rest retrieved from reference TRBV9 and TRBJ2-7, is DSGVTQTPKHLITATGQRVTLRCSPRSGDLSVYWYQQSLDQGLQFLIQYYNGEERAKGNILERFSAQQFPDLHSELNLSSLELGDSALYFCASSPSFGPSYEQYFGPGTRLTVT.

This chain uses TRBV18 with TRBJ2-7; 7 positions match TRBD1. This CDR3 has 15 residues. After removal of 6 bases from V and 1 base from J, the junction contained 9 bases not matched to a gene. CDR1 is KGHSH, CDR2 LQKENI, per germline. The CDR3 nucleotides read TGTGCCAGCTCGCATGTCCCGGGACAGTCCTACGAGCAGTACTTC. Translation: CASSHVPGQSYEQYF. Drawing the rest from reference TRBV18 and TRBJ2-7, the complete variable domain is NAGVMQNPRHLVRRRGQEARLRCSPMKGHSHVYWYRQLPEEGLKFMVYLQKENIIDESGMPKERFSAEFPKEGPSILRIQQVVRGDSAAYFCASSHVPGQSYEQYFGPGTRLTVT.

A few counts support this clone. The chain joins TRBV4-1 to TRBJ2-7, with TRBD1 matching over 7 bases. The CDR3 is made up of 15 amino acids. Germline V gives CDR1 MGHRA, CDR2 YSYEKL. V lost 4 bases to trimming and J lost 0 bases; unmatched junction nucleotides: 6. This CDR3 is CASSLGQSPSYEQYF. The DNA of the CDR3 is TGCGCCAGCAGCCTGGGACAGAGCCCCTCCTACGAGCAGTACTTC.

The chain uses TRBV5-1 and TRBJ2-3; D possibly corresponds to TRBD1 (5 bases). V dropped 0 bases and J dropped 0 bases, with 8 bases sitting between them. Germline V gives CDR1 SGHRS, CDR2 YFSETQ. The CDR3 consists of 15 residues. Written as DNA, the CDR3 is TGCGCCAGCAGCTTGGGTCAGGGTAGCACAGATACGCAGTATTTT. Protein sequence: CASSLGQGSTDTQYF.

The chain recombines TRBV28 with TRBJ2-2; 11 bases agree with TRBD2. The CDR3 consists of 15 residues. V lost 10 bases, J lost 6 bases, and 10 bases stayed unmatched. Germline V gene lookup returns CDR1 MDHEN and CDR2 SYDVKM. CDR3 residues: CATQLAGASSGELFF. The CDR3 coding sequence is TGTGCCACCCAACTAGCGGGAGCAAGTTCCGGGGAGCTGTTTTTT. Drawing the rest from reference TRBV28 and TRBJ2-2, the complete variable domain is DVKVTQSSRYLVKRTGEKVFLECVQDMDHENMFWYRQDPGLGLRLIYFSYDVKMKEKGDIPEGYSVSREKKERFSLILESASTNQTSMYLCATQLAGASSGELFFGEGSRLTVL.

V gene TRBV18 combines with J gene TRBJ2-1; 7 positions agree with TRBD1. Germline loops: CDR1 KGHSH, CDR2 LQKENI. The CDR3 contains 17 residues. Losses at the gene ends were 3 bases for V and 8 bases for J; bases not matched to a gene: 16. Here the CDR3 reads CASSPNRGLSGLDEQFF. The CDR3 nucleotides read TGTGCCAGCTCACCTAACAGGGGTCTCTCCGGGCTAGATGAGCAGTTCTTC.

This sequence joins TRBV9 and TRBJ2-7; 9 nucleotides line up with TRBD1. This CDR3 is built from 13 residues. The germline V gene encodes CDR1 SGDLS and CDR2 YYNGEE. With V trimmed by 4 bases and J by 7 bases, 6 bases remained unmatched. The CDR3 protein is CASSSQTGGEQYF. CDR3 DNA: TGTGCCAGCAGCTCCCAGACAGGGGGAGAGCAGTACTTC.